Included here is one TCR beta chain sequence, with context. These data originate in a study of identifying expanded T cells in peripheral blood. Repertoires were generated with immunoSEQ multiplex PCR, while TCRdb's copy carries only in-frame clones and drops some. The data show around 91,000 clones, about nine tenths seen once. Unmatched junction bases numbered 7, after V lost 4 bases and J lost 6 bases. Per germline, CDR1 GTSNPN and CDR2 SVGIG (reference sequence). CDR3 length: 13 amino acids. This rearrangement joins TRBV30 to TRBJ2-7; TRBD2 matches 9 bases. Sequencing was carried out using blood. The origin of this receptor is a person aged 18 to 70 in good health. In DNA, the CDR3 is TGTGCCTGGATCGGGACTAGCTTCTCCGAGCAGTACTTC. Amino acid sequence: CAWIGTSFSEQYF.